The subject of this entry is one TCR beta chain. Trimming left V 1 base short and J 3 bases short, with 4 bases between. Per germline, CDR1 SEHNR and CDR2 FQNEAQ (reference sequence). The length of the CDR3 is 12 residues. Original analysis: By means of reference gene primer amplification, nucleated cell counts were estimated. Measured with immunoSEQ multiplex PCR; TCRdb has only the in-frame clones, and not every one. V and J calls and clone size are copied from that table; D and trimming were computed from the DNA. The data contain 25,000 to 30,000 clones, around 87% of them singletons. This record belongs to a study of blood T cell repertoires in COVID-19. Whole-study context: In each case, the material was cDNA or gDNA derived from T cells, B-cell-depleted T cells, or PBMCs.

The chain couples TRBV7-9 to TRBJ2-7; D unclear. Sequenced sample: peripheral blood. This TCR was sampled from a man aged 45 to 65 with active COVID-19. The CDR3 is CASSLVLYEQYF. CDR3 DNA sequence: TGTGCCAGCAGCTTAGTTCTCTACGAGCAGTACTTC.